These 8 T cell receptor beta chains were sequenced from one sample in a study of glioma-infiltrating T cells after dendritic cell vaccination. Method: immunoSEQ multiplex PCR; TCRdb's copy keeps in-frame clones and lacks some. The top ten hold 15% to 19% of the sample, which has about 92,000 clones, under 90% seen once. The source material was blood, sampled before dendritic cell vaccination. The source of these receptors is a human donor with glioblastoma.

This clone was seen only once. The V gene is TRBV5-1, the J gene TRBJ2-7; D uncertain. The CDR3 extends over 14 amino acids. CDR1 SGHRS and CDR2 YFSETQ come from the germline V gene. Trimming stripped 0 bases from V and 4 bases from J, with 11 bases between. The CDR3 DNA is TGCGCCAGCAGCTTGGCCAGGTCAACTTACGAGCAGTACTTC. Its translation: CASSLARSTYEQYF.

The V and J genes are TRBV2 and TRBJ2-7; 8 bases are shared with TRBD2. Trimming cost V 6 bases and J 9 bases; bases outside gene matches: 4. The CDR3 covers 11 residues. Germline CDR1 SNHLY, CDR2 FYNNEI. The CDR3 region is CASRGTSWQYF. The CDR3 nucleotides are TGTGCCAGCAGGGGGACTAGTTGGCAGTACTTC. Complete variable domain (other parts from reference TRBV2 and TRBJ2-7): EPEVTQTPSHQVTQMGQEVILRCVPISNHLYFYWYRQILGQKVEFLVSFYNNEISEKSEIFDDQFSVERPDGSNFTLKIRSTKLEDSAMYFCASRGTSWQYFGPGTRLTVT.

V usage is TRBV7-2 and J usage is TRBJ1-5; TRBD1 aligns across 7 bases. V lost 5 bases to trimming and J lost 4 bases; unmatched junction nucleotides: 5. The CDR3 runs to 14 residues. CDR1 SGHTA and CDR2 FQGNSA come from the germline V gene. CDR3 sequence reads: CASSTETGNQPQHF. The CDR3 DNA sequence: TGTGCCAGCAGCACAGAGACAGGGAATCAGCCCCAGCATTTT.

This chain links TRBV25-1 with TRBJ2-2; D perhaps matches TRBD1 (5 bases). The V gene lost 2 bases and the J gene lost 6 bases, with 13 bases spanning the gap. This CDR3 region has 15 residues. The germline V gene has CDR1 MGHDK and CDR2 SYGVNS. DNA for the CDR3: TGTGCCAGCAGTGAAAGGGTAGGGGTGGCCGGGGAGCTGTTTTTT. Amino acids: CASSERVGVAGELFF.

This rearrangement joins TRBV2 to TRBJ2-5, with 7 bases aligning to TRBD1. The junction had 9 bases not matched to a gene; V was cut back by 6 bases and J by 2 bases. This CDR3 is built from 15 residues. Germline V gives CDR1 SNHLY, CDR2 FYNNEI. This CDR3 reads CASSTGQTPQETQYF. CDR3 sequence (DNA): TGTGCCAGCAGCACGGGACAGACCCCTCAAGAGACCCAGTACTTC.

This clone appeared once. The gene calls are TRBV11-2 and TRBJ1-5; TRBD1 matches at 8 bases. Germline V CDR1 and CDR2: SGHAT, FQNNGV. V shed 0 bases, J shed 6 bases, and the junction held 7 bases outside the gene matches. The length of the CDR3 is 16 residues. The CDR3 region has the DNA TGTGCCAGCAGCTTAGAGGGACAGGTGGGGGGTCAGCCCCAGCATTTT. Translating it yields CASSLEGQVGGQPQHF.

This chain joins TRBV18 and TRBJ1-6; 10 bases are a match to TRBD1. The CDR3 runs to 15 residues. V was clipped by 3 bases and J by 6 bases; unmatched bases: 2. In germline, CDR1 is KGHSH, CDR2 LQKENI. This CDR3 reads CASSPGQGINSPLHF. The CDR3 nucleotides read TGTGCCAGCTCACCGGGACAGGGGATTAATTCACCCCTCCACTTT.

The gene calls are TRBV18 and TRBJ1-2; 9 nucleotides align to TRBD1. The CDR3 totals 17 residues. With V trimmed by 0 bases and J by 8 bases, 13 bases remained unmatched. Germline V gives CDR1 KGHSH, CDR2 LQKENI. CDR3 sequence: CASSPPNLNRGHIGYTF. The CDR3 DNA reads as TGTGCCAGCTCACCACCGAATCTCAACAGGGGGCATATAGGCTACACCTTC.